The rows below give T cell receptor beta chains drawn from one sample of a study of cytomegalovirus exposure and HLA in healthy donors. Method: immunoSEQ multiplex PCR; TCRdb's copy keeps in-frame clones and lacks some. The sample holds around 180,000 clones; about 83% are singletons and the top ten take 4.5% to 7.5%. Sequenced sample: PBMCs. The receptor set was obtained from a woman aged 30 to 39 in good health and CMV-seropositive. Each CDR3 is given with its conserved first and last residue.

V gene: TRBV4-1; J gene: TRBJ2-5; CDR3 protein: CASSLLLEARGKETQYF
V gene: TRBV9; J gene: TRBJ1-2; CDR3 protein: CASINIAGFESGYTF
V gene: TRBV19; J gene: TRBJ2-7; CDR3 protein: CASGDGGAVAFEQYF
V gene: TRBV6-5; J gene: TRBJ2-1; CDR3 protein: CASSTGLAGVGEQFF
V gene: TRBV29-1; J gene: TRBJ2-6; CDR3 protein: CSVELTGDPYSGANVLTF
V gene: TRBV29-1; J gene: NA; CDR3 protein: CSVGSGVAYEQYF
V gene: TRBV4-1; J gene: TRBJ2-5; CDR3 protein: CASSQPGGYGTQYF
V gene: TRBV10-3; J gene: TRBJ2-6; CDR3 protein: CASTGDSGANVLTF
V gene: TRBV6-1; J gene: TRBJ2-7; CDR3 protein: CASSEKIMDSPYEQYF
V gene: TRBV11-3; J gene: TRBJ2-1; CDR3 protein: CASSPGYRSYNEQFF
V gene: TRBV7-6; J gene: TRBJ1-1; CDR3 protein: CASSTPPGGRLNAEAFF
V gene: TRBV7-8; J gene: TRBJ2-1; CDR3 protein: CASRSTRGYNEQFF
V gene: TRBV6-4; J gene: TRBJ1-2; CDR3 protein: CASSAFLTMTAILYGYTF
V gene: TRBV11-3; J gene: TRBJ2-7; CDR3 protein: CASSQGLAGREQYF
V gene: TRBV10-1; J gene: TRBJ1-2; CDR3 protein: CASSEWTGYGYTF
V gene: TRBV19; J gene: TRBJ1-1; CDR3 protein: CASSILSEAFF
V gene: TRBV6-6; J gene: TRBJ2-1; CDR3 protein: CASSSTGLSYNEQFF
V gene: TRBV10-2; J gene: TRBJ1-5; CDR3 protein: CASRPGQGNQPQHF
V gene: TRBV9; J gene: TRBJ1-2; CDR3 protein: CASSGADRVVAGYTF
V gene: TRBV7-6; J gene: TRBJ2-1; CDR3 protein: CASSLLKGPSSYNEQFF
V gene: TRBV19; J gene: TRBJ2-5; CDR3 protein: CASSIRGGLPETQYF
V gene: TRBV14; J gene: TRBJ2-1; CDR3 protein: CASSQGTHYNEQFF
V gene: TRBV6-4; J gene: TRBJ2-3; CDR3 protein: CASSDQSSATDTQYF
V gene: TRBV6-5; J gene: TRBJ2-4; CDR3 protein: CASSYSRGSNIQYF
V gene: TRBV18; J gene: TRBJ1-1; CDR3 protein: CASSPAGSNTEAFF
V gene: TRBV6-5; J gene: TRBJ2-5; CDR3 protein: CASSYSLETQYF
V gene: TRBV5-1; J gene: TRBJ1-1; CDR3 protein: CASSPGRVMNTEAFF
V gene: TRBV19; J gene: TRBJ2-3; CDR3 protein: CASSIRRGGTRSDTQYF
V gene: TRBV15; J gene: TRBJ1-2; CDR3 protein: CATSSRRGAQYGYTF
V gene: TRBV27; J gene: TRBJ2-6; CDR3 protein: CASSQTDRVGANVLTF
V gene: TRBV18; J gene: TRBJ2-7; CDR3 protein: CASSQGDTAYEQYF
V gene: TRBV10-3; J gene: TRBJ2-7; CDR3 protein: CAIRTGTGSYEQYF
V gene: TRBV5-8; J gene: TRBJ2-7; CDR3 protein: CAAKWRGTYEQYF
V gene: TRBV21-1; J gene: TRBJ2-1; CDR3 protein: CASVSSGSADEQFF
V gene: TRBV7-8; J gene: TRBJ1-5; CDR3 protein: CASSLGWGGGQPQHF
V gene: TRBV13; J gene: TRBJ1-2; CDR3 protein: CASSPRDRGYTF
V gene: TRBV6-1; J gene: TRBJ1-4; CDR3 protein: CASSAEGSTNEKLFF
V gene: TRBV10-3; J gene: TRBJ2-6; CDR3 protein: CAISGQETISGANVLTF
V gene: TRBV5-4; J gene: TRBJ2-5; CDR3 protein: CASGTSGSRVETQYF
V gene: TRBV5-1; J gene: TRBJ1-2; CDR3 protein: CASTLGALRYGYTF
V gene: TRBV6-5; J gene: TRBJ2-1; CDR3 protein: CASSSNRGGRNEQFF
V gene: TRBV2; J gene: TRBJ1-6; CDR3 protein: CASSAPVPNSPLHF
V gene: TRBV11-1; J gene: TRBJ1-5; CDR3 protein: CASSLAGIAQPQHF
V gene: TRBV19; J gene: TRBJ2-7; CDR3 protein: CASSIASGGNGEQYF
V gene: TRBV27; J gene: TRBJ1-2; CDR3 protein: CASCFPGLGYTF
V gene: TRBV2; J gene: TRBJ1-2; CDR3 protein: CASCNPQGNYGYTF
V gene: TRBV5-1; J gene: TRBJ2-5; CDR3 protein: CASSTSGSQETQYF
V gene: TRBV5-1; J gene: TRBJ2-5; CDR3 protein: CASSLRGGGETQYF
V gene: TRBV29-1; J gene: TRBJ2-3; CDR3 protein: CSVEGVGGGLDTQYF
V gene: TRBV19; J gene: TRBJ2-7; CDR3 protein: CASSIQGQGYEQYF
V gene: TRBV14; J gene: TRBJ1-2; CDR3 protein: CASSQGTGPYGYTF
V gene: TRBV27; J gene: TRBJ1-4; CDR3 protein: CASSLFGGGLNEKLFF
V gene: TRBV27; J gene: TRBJ1-5; CDR3 protein: CASSPGSNQPQHF
V gene: TRBV9; J gene: TRBJ1-3; CDR3 protein: CASSRDRQSSGNTIYF
V gene: TRBV2; J gene: TRBJ2-7; CDR3 protein: CAPKSGVYEQYF
V gene: TRBV5-1; J gene: TRBJ2-7; CDR3 protein: CASSSWDSYYEQYF
V gene: TRBV19; J gene: TRBJ2-7; CDR3 protein: CASSPSPRGRDEQYF
V gene: TRBV2; J gene: TRBJ2-6; CDR3 protein: CAFSDSSGANVLTF
V gene: TRBV5-6; J gene: TRBJ2-1; CDR3 protein: CASSPGLAENNEQFF